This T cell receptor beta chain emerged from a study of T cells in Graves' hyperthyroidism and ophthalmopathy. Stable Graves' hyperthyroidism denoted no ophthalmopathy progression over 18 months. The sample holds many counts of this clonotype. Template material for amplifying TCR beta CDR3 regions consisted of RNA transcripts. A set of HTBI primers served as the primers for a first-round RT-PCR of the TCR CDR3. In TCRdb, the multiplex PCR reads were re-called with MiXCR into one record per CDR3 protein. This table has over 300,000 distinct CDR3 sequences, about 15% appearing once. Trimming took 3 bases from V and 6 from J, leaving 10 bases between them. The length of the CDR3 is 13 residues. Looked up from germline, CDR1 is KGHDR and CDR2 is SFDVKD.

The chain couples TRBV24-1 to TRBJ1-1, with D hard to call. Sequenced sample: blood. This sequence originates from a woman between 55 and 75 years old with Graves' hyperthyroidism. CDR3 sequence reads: CATSDPNGPEAFF. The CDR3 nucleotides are TGTGCCACCAGTGATCCGAACGGACCTGAAGCTTTCTTT.